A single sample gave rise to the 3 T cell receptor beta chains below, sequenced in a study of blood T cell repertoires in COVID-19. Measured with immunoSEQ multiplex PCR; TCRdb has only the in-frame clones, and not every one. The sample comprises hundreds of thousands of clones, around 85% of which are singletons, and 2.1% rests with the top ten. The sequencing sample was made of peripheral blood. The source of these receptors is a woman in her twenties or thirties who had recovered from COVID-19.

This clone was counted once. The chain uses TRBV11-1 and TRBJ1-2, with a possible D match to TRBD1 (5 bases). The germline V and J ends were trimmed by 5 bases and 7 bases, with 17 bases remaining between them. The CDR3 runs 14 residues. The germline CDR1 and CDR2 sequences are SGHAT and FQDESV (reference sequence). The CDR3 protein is CASSVTDRGTGYTF. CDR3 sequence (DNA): TGTGCCAGCAGCGTCACCGATAGGGGAACTGGCTACACCTTC.

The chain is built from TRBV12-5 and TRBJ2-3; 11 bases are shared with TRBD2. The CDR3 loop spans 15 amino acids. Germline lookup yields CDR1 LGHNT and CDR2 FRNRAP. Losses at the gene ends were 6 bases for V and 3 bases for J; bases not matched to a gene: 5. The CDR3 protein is CASGGGLAVTDTQYF. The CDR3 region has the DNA TGTGCTAGTGGGGGGGGACTAGCGGTAACAGATACGCAGTATTTT. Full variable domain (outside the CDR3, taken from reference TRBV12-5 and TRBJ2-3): DARVTQTPRHKVTEMGQEVTMRCQPILGHNTVFWYRQTMMQGLELLAYFRNRAPLDDSGMPKDRFSAEMPDATLATLKIQPSEPRDSAVYFCASGGGLAVTDTQYFGPGTRLTVL.

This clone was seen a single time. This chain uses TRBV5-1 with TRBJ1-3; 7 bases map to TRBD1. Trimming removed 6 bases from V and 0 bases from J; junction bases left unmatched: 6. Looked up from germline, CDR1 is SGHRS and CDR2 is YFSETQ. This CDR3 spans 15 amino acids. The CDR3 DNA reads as TGCGCCAGCACCGTTACAGGGGACTCTGGAAACACCATATATTTT. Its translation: CASTVTGDSGNTIYF.